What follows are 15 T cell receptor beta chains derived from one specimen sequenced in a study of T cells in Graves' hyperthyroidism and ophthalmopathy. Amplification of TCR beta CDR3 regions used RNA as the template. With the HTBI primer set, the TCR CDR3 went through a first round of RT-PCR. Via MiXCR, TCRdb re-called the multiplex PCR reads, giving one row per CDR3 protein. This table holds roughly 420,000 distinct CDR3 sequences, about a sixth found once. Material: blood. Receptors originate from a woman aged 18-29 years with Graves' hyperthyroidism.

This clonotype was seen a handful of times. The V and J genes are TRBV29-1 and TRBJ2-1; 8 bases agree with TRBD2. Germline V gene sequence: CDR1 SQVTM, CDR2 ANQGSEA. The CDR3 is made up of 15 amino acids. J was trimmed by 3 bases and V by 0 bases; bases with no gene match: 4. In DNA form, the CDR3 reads TGCAGCGTTGAAGATCGTCTAGCGGGCTACAATGAGCAGTTCTTC. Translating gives CSVEDRLAGYNEQFF.

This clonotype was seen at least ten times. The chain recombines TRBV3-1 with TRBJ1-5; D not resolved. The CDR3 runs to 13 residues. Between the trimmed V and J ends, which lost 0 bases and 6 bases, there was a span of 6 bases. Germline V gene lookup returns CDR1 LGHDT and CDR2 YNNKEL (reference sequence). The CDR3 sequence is CASSQDLGQPQHF. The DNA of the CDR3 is TGTGCCAGCAGCCAAGATCTGGGTCAGCCCCAGCATTTT.

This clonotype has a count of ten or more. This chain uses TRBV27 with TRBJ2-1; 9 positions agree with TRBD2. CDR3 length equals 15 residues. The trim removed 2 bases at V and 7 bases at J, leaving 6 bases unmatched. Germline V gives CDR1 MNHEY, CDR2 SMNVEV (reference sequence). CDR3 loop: CASSLILAGMNEQFF. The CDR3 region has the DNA TGTGCCAGCAGTTTAATACTAGCGGGTATGAATGAGCAGTTCTTC.

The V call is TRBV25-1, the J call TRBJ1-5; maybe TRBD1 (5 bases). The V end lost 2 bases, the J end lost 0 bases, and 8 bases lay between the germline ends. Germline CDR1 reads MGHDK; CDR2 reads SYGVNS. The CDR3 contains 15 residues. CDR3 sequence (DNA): TGTGCCAGCAGTGAAGACGGGGCTAGCAATCAGCCCCAGCATTTT. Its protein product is CASSEDGASNQPQHF.

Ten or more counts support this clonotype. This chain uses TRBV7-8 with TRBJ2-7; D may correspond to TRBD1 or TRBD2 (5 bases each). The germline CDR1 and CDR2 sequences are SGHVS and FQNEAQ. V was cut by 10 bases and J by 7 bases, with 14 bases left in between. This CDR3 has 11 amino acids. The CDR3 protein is CATSEGNEQYF. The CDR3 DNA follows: TGTGCCACCTCTGAGGGGAATGAGCAGTACTTC.

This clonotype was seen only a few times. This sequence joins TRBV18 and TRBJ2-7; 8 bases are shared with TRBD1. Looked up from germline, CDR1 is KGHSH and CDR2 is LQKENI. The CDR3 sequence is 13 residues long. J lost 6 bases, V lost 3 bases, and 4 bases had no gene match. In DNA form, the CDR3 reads TGTGCCAGCTCACCCATGGACAGGGCCGAGCAGTACTTC. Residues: CASSPMDRAEQYF.

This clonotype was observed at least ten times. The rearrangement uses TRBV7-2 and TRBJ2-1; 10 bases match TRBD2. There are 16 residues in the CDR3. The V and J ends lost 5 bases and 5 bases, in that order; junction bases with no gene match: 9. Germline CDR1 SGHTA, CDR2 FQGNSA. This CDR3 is CASSLLGLALNNEQFF. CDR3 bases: TGTGCCAGCAGCCTCTTGGGACTAGCGTTAAACAATGAGCAGTTCTTC.

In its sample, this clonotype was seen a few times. The CDR3 DNA follows: TGTGCCAGCAGCCCCGGGACAGGGCCGAACACTGAAGCTTTCTTT. Residues: CASSPGTGPNTEAFF. V usage is TRBV7-3 and J usage is TRBJ1-1; 9 nucleotides line up with TRBD1. V lost 5 bases to trimming and J lost 1 base; unmatched junction nucleotides: 5. Germline-derived CDR1 and CDR2 are SGHTA and FQGTGA. There are 15 residues in the CDR3.

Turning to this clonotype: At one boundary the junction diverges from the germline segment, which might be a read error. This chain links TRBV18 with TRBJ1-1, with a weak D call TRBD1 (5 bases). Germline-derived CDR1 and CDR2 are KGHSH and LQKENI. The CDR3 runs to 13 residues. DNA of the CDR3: TGTGCCGGCTCACCGACGACGGGGACCGAAGCTTTCTTT. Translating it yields CAGSPTTGTEAFF.

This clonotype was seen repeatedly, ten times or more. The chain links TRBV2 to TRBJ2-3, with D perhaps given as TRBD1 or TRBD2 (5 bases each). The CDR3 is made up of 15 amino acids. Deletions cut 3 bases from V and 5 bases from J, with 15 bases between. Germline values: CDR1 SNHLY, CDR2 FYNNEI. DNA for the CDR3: TGTGCCAGCAGTGAGCAGGGACCTCCGAAAGATACGCAGTATTTT. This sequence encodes CASSEQGPPKDTQYF.

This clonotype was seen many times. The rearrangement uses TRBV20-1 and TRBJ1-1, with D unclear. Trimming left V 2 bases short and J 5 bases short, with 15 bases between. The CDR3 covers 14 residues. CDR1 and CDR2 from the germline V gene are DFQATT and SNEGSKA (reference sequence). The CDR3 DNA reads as TGCAGTGCTAGATTACTGGGTGTGTGGACTGAAGCTTTCTTT. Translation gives CSARLLGVWTEAFF.

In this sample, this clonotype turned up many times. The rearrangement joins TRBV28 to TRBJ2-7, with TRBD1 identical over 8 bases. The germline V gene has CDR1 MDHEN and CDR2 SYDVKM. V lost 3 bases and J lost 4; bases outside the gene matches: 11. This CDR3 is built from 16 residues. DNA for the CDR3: TGTGCCAGCAGTTTGGTCGGTTGGCAGGGGGCGTACGAGCAGTACTTC. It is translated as CASSLVGWQGAYEQYF.

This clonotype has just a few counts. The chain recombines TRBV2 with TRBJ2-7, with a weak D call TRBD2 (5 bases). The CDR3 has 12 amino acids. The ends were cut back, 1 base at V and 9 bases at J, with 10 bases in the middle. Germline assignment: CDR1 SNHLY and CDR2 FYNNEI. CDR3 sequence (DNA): TGTGCCAGCAGTGAAGTGCGGGCGGTGCAGTACTTC. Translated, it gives CASSEVRAVQYF.

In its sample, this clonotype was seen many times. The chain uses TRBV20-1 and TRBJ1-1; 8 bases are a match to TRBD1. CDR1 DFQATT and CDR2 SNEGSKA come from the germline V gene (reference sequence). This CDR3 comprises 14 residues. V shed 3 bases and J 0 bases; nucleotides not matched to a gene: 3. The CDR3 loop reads CSASRGRVNTEAFF. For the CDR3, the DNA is TGCAGTGCTAGCAGGGGGCGAGTGAACACTGAAGCTTTCTTT.

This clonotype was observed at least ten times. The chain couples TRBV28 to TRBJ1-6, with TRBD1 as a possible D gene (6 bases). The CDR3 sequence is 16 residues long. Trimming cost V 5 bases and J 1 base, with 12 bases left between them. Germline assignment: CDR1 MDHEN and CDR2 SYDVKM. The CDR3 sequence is CASSLRGRSYNSPLHF. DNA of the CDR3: TGTGCCAGCAGTCTCAGGGGAAGGTCCTATAATTCACCCCTCCACTTT.